The T cell receptor beta chain described here comes from a study of blood T cells in healthy people across ages. Overall study findings and caveats: TCR beta diversity correlated strongly with naive T cell percentage. Both higher diversity and more naive CD4+ cells marked long-lived donors when set against aged donors.

Peripheral blood samples of 7.5 to 10 milliliters were drawn from each donor. This clonotype was observed at least ten times. The antigen remains unidentified. The authors ran a second PCR of about 6 to 11 cycles using a sample-barcoded 5' primer and a J-beta primer mix. MiXCR, run by TCRdb on the 5' RACE reads, gives a single entry per CDR3 protein. Found here are 850,000 or so distinct CDR3 sequences, under 35% of them singletons; the top ten hold 17%. Germline V lookup: CDR1 SGHTA, CDR2 FQGNSA. This CDR3 spans 13 amino acids. The chain joins TRBV7-2 to TRBJ2-5; no reliable D call. The DNA end is more similar to TRBJ2-7, so the J call may be wrong. The sequence was obtained from an elderly woman in good health. The specimen was blood. For the CDR3, the DNA is TGTGCCAGTCGACCCCCGCTCTTATCCGAGCAGTACTTC. Protein sequence: CASRPPLLSEQYF.